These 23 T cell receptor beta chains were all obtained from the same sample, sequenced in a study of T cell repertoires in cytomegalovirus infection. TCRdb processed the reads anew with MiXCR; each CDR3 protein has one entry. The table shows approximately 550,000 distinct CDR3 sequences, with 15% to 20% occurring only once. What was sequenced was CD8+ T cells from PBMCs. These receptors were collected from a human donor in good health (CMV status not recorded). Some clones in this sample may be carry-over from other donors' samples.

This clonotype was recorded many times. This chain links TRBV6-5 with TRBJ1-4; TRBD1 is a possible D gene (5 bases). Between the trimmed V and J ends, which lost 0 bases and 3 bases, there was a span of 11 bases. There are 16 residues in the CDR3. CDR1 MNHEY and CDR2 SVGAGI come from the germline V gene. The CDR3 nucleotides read TGTGCCAGCAGTTACTCGGAAGGGGTGCCTAATGAAAAACTGTTTTTT. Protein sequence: CASSYSEGVPNEKLFF.

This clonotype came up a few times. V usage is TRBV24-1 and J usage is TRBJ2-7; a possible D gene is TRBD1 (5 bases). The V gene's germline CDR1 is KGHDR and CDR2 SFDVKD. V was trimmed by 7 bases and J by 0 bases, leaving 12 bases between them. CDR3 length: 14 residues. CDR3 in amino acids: CATSSRASSYEQYF. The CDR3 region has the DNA TGTGCCACCAGCAGCAGGGCTAGCTCCTACGAGCAGTACTTC.

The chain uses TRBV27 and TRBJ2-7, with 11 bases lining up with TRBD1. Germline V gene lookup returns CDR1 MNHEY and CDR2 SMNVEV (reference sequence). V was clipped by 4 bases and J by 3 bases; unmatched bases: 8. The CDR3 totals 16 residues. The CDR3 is CASSYRTGGNFYEQYF. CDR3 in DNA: TGTGCCAGCAGTTATCGGACAGGGGGCAATTTCTACGAGCAGTACTTC.

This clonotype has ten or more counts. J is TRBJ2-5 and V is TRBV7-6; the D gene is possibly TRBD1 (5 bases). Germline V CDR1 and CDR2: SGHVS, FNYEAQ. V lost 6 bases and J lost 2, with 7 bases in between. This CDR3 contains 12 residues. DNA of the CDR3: TGTGCCAGCAGGTCAGGGCAAGAGACCCAGTACTTC. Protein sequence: CASRSGQETQYF. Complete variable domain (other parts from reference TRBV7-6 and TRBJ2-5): GAGVSQSPRYKVTKRGQDVALRCDPISGHVSLYWYRQALGQGPEFLTYFNYEAQQDKSGLPNDRFSAERPEGSISTLTIQRTEQRDSAMYRCASRSGQETQYFGPGTRLLVL.

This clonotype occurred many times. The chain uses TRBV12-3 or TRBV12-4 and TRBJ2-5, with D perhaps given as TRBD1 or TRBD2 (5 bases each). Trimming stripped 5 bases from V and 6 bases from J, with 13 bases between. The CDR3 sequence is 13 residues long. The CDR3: CASSMGRRKTQYF. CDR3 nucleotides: TGTGCCAGCAGTATGGGACGAAGAAAGACCCAGTACTTC.

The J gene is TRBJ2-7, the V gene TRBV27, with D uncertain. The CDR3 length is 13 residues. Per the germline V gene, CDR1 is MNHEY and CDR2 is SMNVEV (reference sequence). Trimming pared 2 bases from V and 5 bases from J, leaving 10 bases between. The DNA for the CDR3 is TGTGCCAGCAGTTTAAAAATTAGTAACGAGCAGTACTTC. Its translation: CASSLKISNEQYF.

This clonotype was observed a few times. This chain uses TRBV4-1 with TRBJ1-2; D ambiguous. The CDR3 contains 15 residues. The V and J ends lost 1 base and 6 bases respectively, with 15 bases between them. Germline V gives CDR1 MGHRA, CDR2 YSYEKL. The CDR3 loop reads CASSQGTFEEDGYTF. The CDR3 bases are TGCGCCAGCAGCCAAGGGACTTTCGAAGAGGATGGCTACACCTTC.

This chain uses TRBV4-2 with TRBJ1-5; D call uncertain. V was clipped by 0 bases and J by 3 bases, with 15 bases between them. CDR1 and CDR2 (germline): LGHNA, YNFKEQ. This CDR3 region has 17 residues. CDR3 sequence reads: CASSQDLGGQPNQPQHF. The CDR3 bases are TGTGCCAGCAGCCAAGATTTAGGTGGGCAGCCCAATCAGCCCCAGCATTTT.

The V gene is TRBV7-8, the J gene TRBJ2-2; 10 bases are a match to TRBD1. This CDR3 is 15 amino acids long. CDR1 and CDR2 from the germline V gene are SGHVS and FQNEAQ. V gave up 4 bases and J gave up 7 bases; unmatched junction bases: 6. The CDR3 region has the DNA TGTGCCAGCAGCTCACCCGGGACAGGGGACGGGGAGCTGTTTTTT. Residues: CASSSPGTGDGELFF.

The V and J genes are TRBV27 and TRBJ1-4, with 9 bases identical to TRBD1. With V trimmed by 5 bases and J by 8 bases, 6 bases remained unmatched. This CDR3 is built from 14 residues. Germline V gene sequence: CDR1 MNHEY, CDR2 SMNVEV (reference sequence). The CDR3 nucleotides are TGTGCCAGCAGTGGGGACAGGGTTGGGGAAAAACTGTTTTTT. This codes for CASSGDRVGEKLFF.

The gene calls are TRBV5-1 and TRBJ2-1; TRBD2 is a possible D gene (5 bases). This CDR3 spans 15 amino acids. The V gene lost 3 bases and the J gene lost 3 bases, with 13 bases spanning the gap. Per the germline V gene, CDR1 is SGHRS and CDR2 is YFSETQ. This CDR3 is CASSSDGEVYNEQFF. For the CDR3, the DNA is TGCGCCAGCAGCTCTGACGGGGAAGTCTACAATGAGCAGTTCTTC.

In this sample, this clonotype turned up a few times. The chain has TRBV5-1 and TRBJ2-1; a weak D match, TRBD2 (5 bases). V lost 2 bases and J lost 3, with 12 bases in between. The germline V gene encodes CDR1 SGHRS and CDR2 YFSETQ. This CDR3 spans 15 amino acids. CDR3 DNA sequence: TGCGCCAGCAGCTTTTCGGCGGGCCGCTACAATGAGCAGTTCTTC. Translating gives CASSFSAGRYNEQFF.

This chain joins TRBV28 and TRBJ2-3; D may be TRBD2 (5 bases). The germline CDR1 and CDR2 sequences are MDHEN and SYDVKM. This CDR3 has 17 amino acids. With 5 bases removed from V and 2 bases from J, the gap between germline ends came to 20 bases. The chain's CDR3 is CASSPHPAVINTDTQYF. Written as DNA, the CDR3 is TGTGCCAGCAGTCCTCATCCAGCGGTAATAAACACAGATACGCAGTATTTT.

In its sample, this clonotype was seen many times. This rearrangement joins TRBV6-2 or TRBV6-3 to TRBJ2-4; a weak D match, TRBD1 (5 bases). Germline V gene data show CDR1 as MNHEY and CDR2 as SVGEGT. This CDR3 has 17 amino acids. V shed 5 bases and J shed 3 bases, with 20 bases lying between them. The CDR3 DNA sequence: TGTGCCAGCAGTAACTACCAGGGATCTCTCGTCAAAAACATTCAGTACTTC. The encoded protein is CASSNYQGSLVKNIQYF.

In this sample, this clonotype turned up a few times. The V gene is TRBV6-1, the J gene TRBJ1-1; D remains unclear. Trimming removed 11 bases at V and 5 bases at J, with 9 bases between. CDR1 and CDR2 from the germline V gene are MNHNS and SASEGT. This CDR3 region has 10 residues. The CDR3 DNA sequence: TGTGCCTCTCGACGGACTGAAGCTTTCTTT. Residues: CASRRTEAFF.

The CDR3 DNA reads TGTGCCAGCAGCTTTGTTCGCTTCTACAATGAGCAGTTCTTC. This codes for CASSFVRFYNEQFF. This chain uses TRBV5-5 with TRBJ2-1; D unclear. The germline V and J ends were trimmed by 2 bases and 3 bases, with 9 bases remaining between them. The germline gives CDR1 SGHKS, CDR2 YYEKEE (reference sequence). This CDR3 is built from 14 residues.

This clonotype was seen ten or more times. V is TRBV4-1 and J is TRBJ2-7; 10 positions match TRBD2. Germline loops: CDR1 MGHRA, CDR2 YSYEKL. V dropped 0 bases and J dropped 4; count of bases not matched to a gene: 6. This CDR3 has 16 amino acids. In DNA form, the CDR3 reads TGCGCCAGCAGCCAAGATGGGGCTAGCGGGAGTTACGAGCAGTACTTC. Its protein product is CASSQDGASGSYEQYF.

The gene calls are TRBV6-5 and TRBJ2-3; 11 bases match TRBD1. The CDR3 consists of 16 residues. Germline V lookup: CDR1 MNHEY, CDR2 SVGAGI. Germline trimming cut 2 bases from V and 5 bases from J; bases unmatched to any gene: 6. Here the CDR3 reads CASSYMGTGGGDTQYF. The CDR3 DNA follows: TGTGCCAGCAGTTACATGGGGACAGGGGGAGGAGATACGCAGTATTTT.

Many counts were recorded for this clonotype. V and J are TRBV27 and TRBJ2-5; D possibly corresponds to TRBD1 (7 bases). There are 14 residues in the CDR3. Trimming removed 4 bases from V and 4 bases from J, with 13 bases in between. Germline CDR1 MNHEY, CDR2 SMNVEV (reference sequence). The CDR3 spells CASSSGRGVETQYF. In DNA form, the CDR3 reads TGTGCCAGCAGTTCCGGCAGGGGGGTAGAGACCCAGTACTTC.

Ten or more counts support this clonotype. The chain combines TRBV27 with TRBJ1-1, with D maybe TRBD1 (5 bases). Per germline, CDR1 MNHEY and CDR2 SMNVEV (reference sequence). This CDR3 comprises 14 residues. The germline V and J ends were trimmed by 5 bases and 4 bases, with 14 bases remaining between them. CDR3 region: CASSPQGGFTEAFF. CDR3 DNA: TGTGCCAGCAGTCCCCAGGGAGGGTTCACTGAAGCTTTCTTT.

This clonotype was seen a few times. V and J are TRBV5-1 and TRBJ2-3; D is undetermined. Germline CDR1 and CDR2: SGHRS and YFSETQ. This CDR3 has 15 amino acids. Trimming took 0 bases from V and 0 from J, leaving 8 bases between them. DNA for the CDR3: TGCGCCAGCAGCTTGGGGCAGACTAGCACAGATACGCAGTATTTT. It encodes CASSLGQTSTDTQYF.

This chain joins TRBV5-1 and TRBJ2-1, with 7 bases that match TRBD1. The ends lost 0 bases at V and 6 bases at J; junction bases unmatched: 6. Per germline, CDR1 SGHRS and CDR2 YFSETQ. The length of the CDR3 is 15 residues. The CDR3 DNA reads TGCGCCAGCAGCTTGGTACAGGGGTTACGCAATGAGCAGTTCTTC. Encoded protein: CASSLVQGLRNEQFF.

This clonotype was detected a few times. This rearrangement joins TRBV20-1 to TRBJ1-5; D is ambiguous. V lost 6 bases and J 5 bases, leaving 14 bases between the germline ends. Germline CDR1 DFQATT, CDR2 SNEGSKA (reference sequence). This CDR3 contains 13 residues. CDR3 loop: CSARTDSDQPQHF. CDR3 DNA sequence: TGCAGTGCCCGGACGGATTCCGATCAGCCCCAGCATTTT.